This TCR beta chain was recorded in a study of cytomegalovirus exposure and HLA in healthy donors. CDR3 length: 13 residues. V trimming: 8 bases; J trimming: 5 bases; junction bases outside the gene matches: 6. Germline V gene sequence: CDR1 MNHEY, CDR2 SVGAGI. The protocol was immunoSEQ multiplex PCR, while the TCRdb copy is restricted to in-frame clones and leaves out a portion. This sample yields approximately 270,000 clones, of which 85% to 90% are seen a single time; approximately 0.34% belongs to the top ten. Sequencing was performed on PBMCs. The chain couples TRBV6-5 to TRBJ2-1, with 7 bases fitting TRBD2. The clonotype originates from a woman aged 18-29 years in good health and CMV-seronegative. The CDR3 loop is CASAAGVHNEQFF. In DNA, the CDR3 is TGTGCCAGCGCCGCGGGGGTCCACAATGAGCAGTTCTTC.